This entry describes one T cell receptor beta chain. Its antigen remains unknown. This record belongs to a study of naive and memory T cell subsets. General observations from the study: Higher TCR numbers at tuberculin sites reflect T cell infiltration, per interpretation.

The germline gives CDR1 SGHAT, CDR2 FQDESV (reference sequence). V was cut by 0 bases and J by 6 bases, with 6 bases left in between. The CDR3 has 12 amino acids. Ligated cDNA underwent four rounds of PCR with nested alpha and beta constant region primers and SP2. For blood and skin samples, reverse transcription used TCR alpha and beta constant primers. TCRdb reprocessed the UMI-ligation and nested PCR reads via MiXCR and lists one record per CDR3 protein. Of tens of thousands of distinct CDR3 sequences listed, 8% to 13% were seen once; the top ten hold roughly 3.9%. Stated treatment: skin biopsy from PPD injection site in Mantoux-positive individual. A UMI-containing oligonucleotide was joined by 3' ligation to the TCR cDNA template. Tuberculin skin test biopsies were taken where PPD was injected in Mantoux-positive people. Cells were not sorted; total RNA input targeted roughly 1 to 1000 ng.

The sequencing here drew on skin, taken from a tuberculin skin test site. This TCR came from an adult in good health. The chain is built from TRBV11-1 and TRBJ2-7; D gene ambiguous. This CDR3 is CASSLAGVEQYF. Written as DNA, the CDR3 is TGTGCCAGCAGCTTAGCAGGTGTCGAGCAGTACTTC.